One and the same sample provided the 8 T cell receptor beta chains below, sequenced in a study of cytomegalovirus exposure and HLA in healthy donors. The primer mix had 60 Vbeta and 13 Jbeta primers. Assay used: immunoSEQ multiplex PCR; TCRdb lists only in-frame clones, some missing. This sample has under 150,000 clones, with about 81% found just once. Sequenced: PBMCs. These TCRs come from a woman in her 40s in good health and CMV-seropositive.

The chain links TRBV28 to TRBJ1-5; D is possibly TRBD1 (5 bases). Germline V gene sequence: CDR1 MDHEN, CDR2 SYDVKM. CDR3 length: 16 residues. V lost 5 bases to trimming and J lost 2 bases, with 16 bases between them. In DNA form, the CDR3 reads TGTGCCAGCAGTGCCTCCGGGGGAGTTGGCAATCAGCCCCAGCATTTT. It encodes CASSASGGVGNQPQHF.

The chain uses TRBV9 and TRBJ1-2; a weak D match, TRBD1 (6 bases). The CDR3 is 15 amino acids. Germline-derived CDR1 and CDR2 are SGDLS and YYNGEE. Trimming left V 2 bases short and J 0 bases short, with 11 bases between. The CDR3 loop reads CASSVGQRANYGYTF. CDR3 in DNA: TGTGCCAGCAGCGTCGGACAGAGGGCTAACTATGGCTACACCTTC.

The V and J genes are TRBV27 and TRBJ1-2; TRBD1 might be the D (5 bases). V dropped 0 bases and J dropped 4 bases, with 9 bases sitting between them. This CDR3 comprises 14 residues. Germline assignment: CDR1 MNHEY and CDR2 SMNVEV (reference sequence). The CDR3 region is CASSLSRQTYGYTF. The DNA of the CDR3 is TGTGCCAGCAGTTTATCCCGACAGACCTATGGCTACACCTTC.

The chain carries TRBV27 and TRBJ2-5; perhaps TRBD2 as D (6 bases). The length of the CDR3 is 15 residues. The germline CDR1 and CDR2 sequences are MNHEY and SMNVEV (reference sequence). Trimming removed 1 base at V and 3 bases at J, with 12 bases between. The CDR3 DNA is TGTGCCAGCAGTTTATTCCGACTAGGTAAAGAGACCCAGTACTTC. Protein: CASSLFRLGKETQYF.

Written as DNA, the CDR3 is TGTGCCAGCAGTTACGGGACAGGGGGCGAGCAGTACTTC. Translated: CASSYGTGGEQYF. The chain employs TRBV6-6 and TRBJ2-7, with 11 bases identical to TRBD1. The CDR3 covers 13 residues. Germline V gene sequence: CDR1 MNHNY, CDR2 SVGAGI (reference sequence). The trim removed 2 bases at V and 6 bases at J, leaving 0 bases unmatched.

The chain links TRBV28 to TRBJ2-7; 10 nucleotides agree with TRBD2. The CDR3 covers 14 residues. J was trimmed by 5 bases and V by 5 bases; bases with no gene match: 6. Germline CDR1 reads MDHEN; CDR2 reads SYDVKM. The CDR3 loop is CASSTPAGGDEQYF. In DNA, the CDR3 is TGTGCCAGCAGTACTCCAGCGGGGGGGGACGAGCAGTACTTC.

J is TRBJ1-2 and V is TRBV6-5, with D maybe TRBD1 (6 bases). The CDR3 covers 15 residues. Germline CDR1 and CDR2: MNHEY and SVGAGI. Trimming removed 4 bases at V and 4 bases at J, with 16 bases between. Here the CDR3 reads CASSSAGVGGYGYTF. CDR3 bases: TGTGCCAGCAGTTCAGCTGGCGTAGGGGGCTATGGCTACACCTTC.

This rearrangement joins TRBV28 to TRBJ2-7, with unresolved D. V was cut by 3 bases and J by 0 bases, with 21 bases left in between. This CDR3 is 18 amino acids long. Germline-derived CDR1 and CDR2 are MDHEN and SYDVKM. The CDR3 nucleotides read TGTGCCAGCAGTTTTCGCCTAATGGAGATTCCCTACTCCTACGAGCAGTACTTC. This gives the protein CASSFRLMEIPYSYEQYF.